A selection of T cell receptor beta chains follows, all from one sample in a study of CD4 and CD8 cells across lung adenocarcinoma regions. A single record per CDR3 protein comes from TCRdb applying MiXCR to the PCR reads. The sample yields under 10,000 distinct CDR3 sequences, 40% to 50% seen once. Sequencing input: CD4+ T cells from the margin of a lung tumor. These receptors were obtained from a female donor with lung adenocarcinoma. The CD4 and CD8 labels of this study may be unreliable. Each CDR3 is given with its conserved first and last residue. The D gene is left open where the match is weak. Not all rows give a size; the values are once, few, many and, for expanded clones, a class.

>NA|TRBV10-2|TRBD2|TRBJ2-2
TGCGCCAGCAATCGGGCGGGAGGCCTTGGGGAGCTGTTTTTT
CASNRAGGLGELFF
>medium-sized|TRBV10-3|NA|TRBJ2-7
TGTGCCATGAAAAGCCAGGGTCCCTTAGGGGAGCAGTACTTC
CAMKSQGPLGEQYF
>NA|TRBV6-1|NA|TRBJ2-4
TGTGCCAGCAGTGCGCGGTCGGGATCCAAAGATACGCAGTACTTC
CASSARSGSKDTQYF
>NA|TRBV14|NA|TRBJ1-1
TGTGCCAGCAGCCAAACATGGGGGACTGCTTTCTTT
CASSQTWGTAFF
>once|TRBV6-1|NA|TRBJ2-3
TGTGCCAGGGGGACGGGGCGACGGGACCCAGATACGCAGTATTTC
CARGTGRRDPDTQYF
>many|TRBV10-2|TRBD2|TRBJ2-7
TGCGCCAGCAAGGCTAGCGGGAGGGACGAGCAGTACTTC
CASKASGRDEQYF
>NA|TRBV10-1|TRBD2|TRBJ2-5
TGCGCCAGGGGCCGGGGGGGCCTAGACGAAGAGACCCAGTACTTT
CARGRGGLDEETQYF
>NA|TRBV9|TRBD1|TRBJ2-1
TGTGCCAGCAGCGCCGGACAGGCGATAAGCTCCTACAATGAGCAGTTCTTC
CASSAGQAISSYNEQFF
>large|TRBV6-5|TRBD1|TRBJ1-2
TGTGCCAGCAGTACCCAGGGGGGGGAAAAAGGCTACACCTTC
CASSTQGGEKGYTF
>NA|TRBV7-2|NA|TRBJ2-5
TGTGCCAGCAGCTTGGACGGGGAAGAGACCCAGTACTTC
CASSLDGEETQYF
>NA|TRBV27|TRBD2|TRBJ2-1
TGTGCCAGCAGTGAACTAGCGTCCCTGTTCTTC
CASSELASLFF
>few|TRBV6-1|NA|TRBJ2-3
TGTGCCAGCAGCGTCGGGACCGGGGAACACACAGATACGCAGTATTTT
CASSVGTGEHTDTQYF
>NA|TRBV6-1|TRBD2|TRBJ2-1
TGTGCCAGCAGTCGTACCGGGACTAGGGGAGATTACGAGCAGTTCTTC
CASSRTGTRGDYEQFF
>NA|TRBV6-1|TRBD2|TRBJ2-1
TGTGCCAGCAGCGGGGTGGGAGGGCGTGAGCAGTTCTTC
CASSGVGGREQFF
>many|TRBV6-1|TRBD1|TRBJ1-2
TGTGCCAGCAGCGGGACAGCAATTAACTATGGCTACACCTTC
CASSGTAINYGYTF
>NA|TRBV6-1|NA|TRBJ2-1
TGTGCCAGCAGTGAATCGCCAGTGGGAGCCAACAACATTCAGTTCTTC
CASSESPVGANNIQFF
>medium-sized|TRBV6-1|TRBD1|TRBJ2-2
TGTGCCAGCAACCTCGGGACAGGGTTCACCGGGGAGCTGTTTTTT
CASNLGTGFTGELFF
>NA|TRBV7-6|NA|TRBJ1-1
TGTGCCAGCAGCTTAGGGGGTCCGAACACTGAAGCTTTCTTT
CASSLGGPNTEAFF
>few|TRBV6-2/TRBV6-3|NA|TRBJ2-1
TGTGCCAGCAGTTACTCCTACAATGAGCAGTTCTTC
CASSYSYNEQFF
>few|TRBV3-1|NA|TRBJ2-7
TGTGCCAGCAGCAGGACAGCCTCCTACGAGCAGTACTTC
CASSRTASYEQYF
>NA|TRBV6-1|NA|TRBJ2-5
TGTGCCAGCAGCCCCTCGGAGACCCAGTACTTC
CASSPSETQYF
>NA|TRBV6-5|NA|TRBJ2-7
TGTGCCAGCAGTTCCGGACCGGGACGCTACGAGCAGTACTTC
CASSSGPGRYEQYF
>NA|TRBV10-2|TRBD2|TRBJ2-1
TGCGCCAGCACCGGACTAGCCTCTAATGAGCAGTTCTTC
CASTGLASNEQFF
>NA|TRBV27|NA|TRBJ2-3
TGTGCCAGGGGTCTCGGGAGCGGTGCCACAGAGACGCAGTATTTT
CARGLGSGATETQYF
>NA|TRBV6-1|TRBD2|TRBJ2-7
TGTGCCAGCAGGACCGGGGCGGGGGGGACCTACGAGCAGTACTTC
CASRTGAGGTYEQYF
>medium-sized|TRBV6-1|NA|TRBJ2-1
TGTGCCAGCAGTGACCCAGTTATCCGGACTACTGATTACAATGAGCAGTTCTTC
CASSDPVIRTTDYNEQFF
>NA|TRBV14|NA|TRBJ1-3
TGTGCCAGCAGCCAAATATCGGGGGCTCGTGGAAACACCATATATTTT
CASSQISGARGNTIYF
>NA|TRBV6-8|NA|TRBJ2-7
TGTGGCAGCTCTAGACTGGGGGCCACAGATACGCAGTACTTC
CGSSRLGATDTQYF
>NA|TRBV6-1|NA|TRBJ2-5
TGTGCGGGCAGCCTGGGCCGTGACCAAGATACCCAGTACTTC
CAGSLGRDQDTQYF
>few|TRBV6-4|TRBD1|TRBJ2-1
TGTGCCAGCAGGCCCAAAGGGGTGTCGGGACAGGGAGTCCCGGCCAATGAGCAGTTCTTC
CASRPKGVSGQGVPANEQFF
>NA|TRBV14|NA|TRBJ1-6
TGTGCCAGCAGCCAAGTCCCTAATTCACCCCTCCACTTT
CASSQVPNSPLHF
>NA|TRBV11-3|NA|TRBJ2-1
TGTGCCAGCAGCCCCCCCGGGCTTGCCGACAATGAGCAGTTCTTC
CASSPPGLADNEQFF
>NA|TRBV3-1|NA|TRBJ2-1
TGTGCCAGCAGCCGTTTGAGGGACAATGAGCAGTTCTTC
CASSRLRDNEQFF
>once|TRBV6-1|NA|TRBJ2-7
TGTGCCAGCAGCCTCGGACTCGTGGGCTACGAGCAGTACTTC
CASSLGLVGYEQYF
>many|TRBV6-1|TRBD1|TRBJ2-4
TGTGCCAGCAGTGAAGGTTCTGGCAGGACAGGGTCCAAAAACATTCAGTACTTC
CASSEGSGRTGSKNIQYF
>NA|TRBV6-2/TRBV6-3|TRBD1|TRBJ2-7
TGTGCCAGCAGACCCGGGACAGGGGGCAACTACGAGCAGTACTTC
CASRPGTGGNYEQYF
>NA|TRBV6-1|NA|TRBJ2-3
TGTGCCAGCAGGCCCGGGAGAGCCAACGTTACGCAGTATTTC
CASRPGRANVTQYF
>few|TRBV6-2/TRBV6-3|NA|TRBJ2-3
TGTGCCAGCAGGTCTAAGAGGGAGACAGATACGCAGTATTTT
CASRSKRETDTQYF
>NA|TRBV6-4|NA|TRBJ2-1
TGTGCCAGCAGTGAATGGGGGAACAATGAGCAGTTCTTC
CASSEWGNNEQFF
>NA|TRBV6-1|NA|TRBJ2-4
TGTGCCGGCAGAAGGACCGGGGGCCAAAACATTCAGTACTTC
CAGRRTGGQNIQYF
>many|TRBV7-2|NA|TRBJ2-7
TGTGCCAGCAGAAGGGGCGGCTCCTACGAGCAGTACTTC
CASRRGGSYEQYF
>NA|TRBV7-8|NA|TRBJ2-1
TGTGCCAGCAGCCTTAGACAGGGGAGGGCGGGTGAGCAGTTCTTC
CASSLRQGRAGEQFF
>NA|TRBV14|NA|TRBJ2-7
TGTGCCAGCAGCCAAGAATTGGGGGCCAGCCACGAGCAGTACTTC
CASSQELGASHEQYF
>once|TRBV6-5|NA|TRBJ2-5
TGTGCCAGCAGTTGTGCGGTGCTCGGGGGCCGGAGCACAGAGACCCAGTACTTC
CASSCAVLGGRSTETQYF
>NA|TRBV6-1|NA|TRBJ2-4
TGTGCCAGCATCCAACGCGGCTCTGGGGCCAAGACCCAGTCTTTC
CASIQRGSGAKTQSF
>NA|TRBV6-1|TRBD1|TRBJ1-6
TGTGCCAGCAGTCGGACAGGGTCACCCCTCCACTTT
CASSRTGSPLHF
>NA|TRBV28|NA|TRBJ2-1
TGTGCCAGCAGTTTATTTTGGGACACCCCGGGGGAGCAGTTCTTC
CASSLFWDTPGEQFF
>NA|TRBV7-2|TRBD2|TRBJ2-7
TGTGCCAGCAGCTGGGGACTAGCAGTTTACTACGAGCAGTACTTC
CASSWGLAVYYEQYF